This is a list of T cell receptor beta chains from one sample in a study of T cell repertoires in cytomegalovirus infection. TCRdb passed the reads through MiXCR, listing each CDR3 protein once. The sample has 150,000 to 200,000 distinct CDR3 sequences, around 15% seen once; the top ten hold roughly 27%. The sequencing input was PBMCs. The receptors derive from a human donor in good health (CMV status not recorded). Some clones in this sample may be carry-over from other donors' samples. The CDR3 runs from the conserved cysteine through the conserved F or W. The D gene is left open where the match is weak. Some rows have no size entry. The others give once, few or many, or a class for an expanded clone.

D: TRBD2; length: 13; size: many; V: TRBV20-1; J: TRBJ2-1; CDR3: CSGGGRVHNEQFF; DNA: TGCAGTGGGGGCGGGAGAGTACACAATGAGCAGTTCTTC
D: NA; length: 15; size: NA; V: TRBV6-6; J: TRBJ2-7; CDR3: CASSYEWRVAGEQYF; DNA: TGTGCCAGCAGTTATGAATGGCGGGTGGCGGGTGAGCAGTACTTC
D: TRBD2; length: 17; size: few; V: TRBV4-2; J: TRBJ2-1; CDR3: CASSQDTSGSAYNEQFF; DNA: TGTGCCAGCAGCCAAGATACTAGCGGGTCAGCCTACAATGAGCAGTTCTTC
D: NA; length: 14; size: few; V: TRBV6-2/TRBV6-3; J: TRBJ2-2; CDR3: CASRNSWTTGELFF; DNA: TGTGCCAGCAGAAATAGTTGGACCACCGGGGAGCTGTTTTTT
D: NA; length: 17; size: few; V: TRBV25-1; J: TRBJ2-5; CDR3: CASSLPSRHPYQETQYF; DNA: TGTGCCAGCAGTCTCCCTTCGAGACACCCGTACCAAGAGACCCAGTACTTC
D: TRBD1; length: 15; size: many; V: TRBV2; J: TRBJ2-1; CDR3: CASTLDRGENNEQFF; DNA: TGTGCCAGCACTTTGGACAGGGGGGAAAACAATGAGCAGTTCTTC
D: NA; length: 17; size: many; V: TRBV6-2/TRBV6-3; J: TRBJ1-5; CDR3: CASSQYPQGGGNQPQHF; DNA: TGTGCCAGCAGTCAATACCCCCAAGGTGGAGGCAATCAGCCCCAGCATTTT
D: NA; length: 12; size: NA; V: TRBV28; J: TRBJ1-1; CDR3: CASGRAYTEAFF; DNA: TGTGCCAGCGGGAGAGCTTACACTGAAGCTTTCTTT
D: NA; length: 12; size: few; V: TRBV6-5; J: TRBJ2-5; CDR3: CASSDSQETQYF; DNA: TGTGCCAGCAGCGACTCACAAGAGACCCAGTACTTC
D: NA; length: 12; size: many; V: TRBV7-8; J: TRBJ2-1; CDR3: CASSRRDNEQFF; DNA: TGTGCCAGCAGCAGGCGGGATAATGAGCAGTTCTTC
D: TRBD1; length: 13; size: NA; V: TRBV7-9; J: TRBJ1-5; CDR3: CASSSTDRPPQHF; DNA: TGTGCCAGCAGCTCTACGGACAGGCCGCCCCAGCATTTT
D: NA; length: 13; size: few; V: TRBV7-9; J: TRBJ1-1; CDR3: CASSLLGSPAAFF; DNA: TGTGCCAGCAGCTTATTAGGCAGCCCAGCGGCTTTCTTT
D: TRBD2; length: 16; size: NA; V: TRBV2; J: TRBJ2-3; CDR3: CASSEVGRAYTDTQYF; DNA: TGTGCCAGCAGTGAAGTCGGGAGGGCCTATACAGATACGCAGTATTTT
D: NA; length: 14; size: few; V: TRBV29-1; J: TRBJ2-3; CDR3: CSVLQKISTDTQYF; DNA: TGCAGCGTTCTACAGAAGATTAGCACAGATACGCAGTATTTT
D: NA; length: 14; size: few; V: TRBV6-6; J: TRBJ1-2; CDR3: CASSYQPGVYGYTF; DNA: TGTGCCAGCAGTTACCAGCCAGGGGTCTATGGCTACACCTTC
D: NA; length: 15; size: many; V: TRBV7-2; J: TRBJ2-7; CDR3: CASSFLGQGPYEQYF; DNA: TGTGCCAGCAGCTTTTTGGGCCAGGGACCCTACGAGCAGTACTTC
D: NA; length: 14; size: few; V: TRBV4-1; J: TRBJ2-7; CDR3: CASSPRGRLYEQYF; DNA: TGCGCCAGCAGTCCCAGGGGACGGCTCTACGAGCAGTACTTC
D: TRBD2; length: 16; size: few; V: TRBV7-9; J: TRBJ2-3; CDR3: CASSRGLAGVTDTQYF; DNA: TGTGCCAGCAGCCGTGGACTAGCGGGGGTCACAGATACGCAGTATTTT
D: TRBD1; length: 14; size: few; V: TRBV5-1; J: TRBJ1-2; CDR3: CASSLGQGYDGYTF; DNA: TGCGCCAGCAGCTTGGGACAGGGGTACGATGGCTACACCTTC
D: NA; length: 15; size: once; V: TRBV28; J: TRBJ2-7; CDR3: CASSLSRQEMYEQYF; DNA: TGTGCCAGCAGTTTATCTCGACAGGAGATGTACGAGCAGTACTTC
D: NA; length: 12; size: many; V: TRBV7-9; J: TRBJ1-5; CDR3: CASSLAHQPQHF; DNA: TGTGCCAGCAGCTTAGCGCATCAGCCCCAGCATTTT
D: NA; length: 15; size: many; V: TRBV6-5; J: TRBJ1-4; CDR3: CASSSTGHLGEKLFF; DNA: TGTGCCAGCAGCTCGACGGGCCATCTGGGGGAAAAACTGTTTTTT
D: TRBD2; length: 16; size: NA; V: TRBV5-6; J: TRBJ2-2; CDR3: CASSLWASGRTGELFF; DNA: TGTGCCAGCAGCTTGTGGGCTAGCGGGAGAACCGGGGAGCTGTTTTTT
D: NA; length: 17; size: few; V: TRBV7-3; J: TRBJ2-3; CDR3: CASSFLGGLQGTDTQYF; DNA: TGTGCCAGCAGCTTTTTGGGCGGACTCCAGGGCACAGATACGCAGTATTTT
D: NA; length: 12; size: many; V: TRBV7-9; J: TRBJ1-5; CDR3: CASSPGAEPQHF; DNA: TGTGCCAGCAGCCCCGGGGCGGAGCCCCAGCATTTT
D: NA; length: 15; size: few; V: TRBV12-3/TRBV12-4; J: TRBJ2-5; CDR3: CASSPGGIAGETQYF; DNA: TGTGCCAGCAGCCCTGGGGGAATAGCCGGGGAGACCCAGTACTTC
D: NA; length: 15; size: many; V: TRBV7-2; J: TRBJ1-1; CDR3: CASSLVGQGNTEAFF; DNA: TGTGCCAGCAGCTTAGTTGGGCAGGGAAACACTGAAGCTTTCTTT
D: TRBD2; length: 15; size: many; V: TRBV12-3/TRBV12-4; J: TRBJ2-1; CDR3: CASTLAGATGKGQFF; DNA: TGTGCCAGCACTTTAGCGGGAGCCACAGGGAAGGGGCAGTTCTTC
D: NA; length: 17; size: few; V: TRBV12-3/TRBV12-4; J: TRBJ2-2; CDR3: CASSFKSSGGSTGELFF; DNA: TGTGCCAGCAGTTTCAAAAGCAGTGGGGGGAGCACCGGGGAGCTGTTTTTT
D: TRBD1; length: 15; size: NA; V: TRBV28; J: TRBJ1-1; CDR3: CASSLGTAQRTEAFF; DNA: TGTGCCAGCAGTTTAGGGACAGCCCAGAGGACTGAAGCTTTCTTT
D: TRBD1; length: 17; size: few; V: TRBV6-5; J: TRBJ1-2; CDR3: CASSFRTGGEGNYGYTF; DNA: TGTGCCAGCAGTTTTCGAACAGGGGGTGAGGGCAACTATGGCTACACCTTC
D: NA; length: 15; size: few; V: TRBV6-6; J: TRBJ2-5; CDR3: CASSGGGNRRETQYF; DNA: TGTGCCAGCAGCGGAGGAGGAAACCGTCGAGAGACCCAGTACTTC
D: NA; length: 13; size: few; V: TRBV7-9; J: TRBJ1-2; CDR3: CASTRKANYGYTF; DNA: TGTGCCAGCACCCGGAAGGCCAACTATGGCTACACCTTC
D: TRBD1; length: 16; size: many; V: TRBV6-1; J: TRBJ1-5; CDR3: CASSEPRTGGNQPQHF; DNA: TGTGCCAGCAGTGAACCCCGGACAGGGGGGAATCAGCCCCAGCATTTT
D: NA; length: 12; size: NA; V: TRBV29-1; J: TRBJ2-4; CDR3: CSVLGSPSIQYF; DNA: TGCAGCGTTTTGGGCTCACCCTCAATTCAGTACTTC
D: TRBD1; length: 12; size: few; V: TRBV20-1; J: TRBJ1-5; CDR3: CSATQGNQPQHF; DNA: TGCAGTGCGACACAGGGGAATCAGCCCCAGCATTTT
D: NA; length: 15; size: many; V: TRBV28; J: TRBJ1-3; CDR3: CASNPGPRPGNTIYF; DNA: TGTGCCAGCAACCCCGGACCCCGACCTGGAAACACCATATATTTT
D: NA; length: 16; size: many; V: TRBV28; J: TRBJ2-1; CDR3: CASSYPSRLGHNEQFF; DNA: TGTGCCAGCAGTTACCCCTCACGATTAGGACACAATGAGCAGTTCTTC
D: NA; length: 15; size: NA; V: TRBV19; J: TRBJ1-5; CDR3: CASSIFVQGEQPQHF; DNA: TGTGCCAGTAGTATTTTTGTACAGGGTGAACAGCCCCAGCATTTT
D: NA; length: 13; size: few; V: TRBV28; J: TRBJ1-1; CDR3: CASWRTENTEAFF; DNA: TGTGCCAGCTGGAGGACGGAAAACACTGAAGCTTTCTTT
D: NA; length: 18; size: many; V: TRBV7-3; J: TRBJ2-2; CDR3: CASSLNPPGRVNTGELFF; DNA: TGTGCCAGCAGCTTAAACCCTCCGGGACGGGTGAACACCGGGGAGCTGTTTTTT
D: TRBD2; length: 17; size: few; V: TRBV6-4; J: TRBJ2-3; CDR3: CASSDSWASGFADTQYF; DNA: TGTGCCAGCAGTGACTCGTGGGCTAGCGGTTTCGCAGATACGCAGTATTTT
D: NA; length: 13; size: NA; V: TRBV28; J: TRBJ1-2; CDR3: CASSFLANYGYTF; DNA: TGTGCCAGCAGTTTTTTGGCGAACTATGGCTACACCTTC
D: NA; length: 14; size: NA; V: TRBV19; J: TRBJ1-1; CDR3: CASSMGQLNTEAFF; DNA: TGTGCCAGTAGTATGGGTCAGCTGAACACTGAAGCTTTCTTT
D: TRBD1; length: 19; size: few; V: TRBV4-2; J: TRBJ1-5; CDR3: CASSHARDRGFGGNQPQHF; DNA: TGTGCCAGCAGCCATGCCCGGGACAGGGGGTTTGGTGGCAATCAGCCCCAGCATTTT
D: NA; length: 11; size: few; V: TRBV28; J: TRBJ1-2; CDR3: CASGERDGYTF; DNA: TGTGCCAGCGGAGAGAGGGATGGCTACACCTTC
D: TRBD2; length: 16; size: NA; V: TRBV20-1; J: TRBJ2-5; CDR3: CSANPGASGTQETQYF; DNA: TGCAGTGCCAACCCGGGGGCTAGCGGGACCCAAGAGACCCAGTACTTC
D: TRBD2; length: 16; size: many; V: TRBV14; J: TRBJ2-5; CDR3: CASSQEPLAAQETQYF; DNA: TGTGCCAGCAGCCAAGAACCCCTAGCGGCTCAAGAGACCCAGTACTTC
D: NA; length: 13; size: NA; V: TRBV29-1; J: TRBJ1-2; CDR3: CSVEWTTNYGYTF; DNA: TGCAGCGTTGAGTGGACGACTAACTATGGCTACACCTTC
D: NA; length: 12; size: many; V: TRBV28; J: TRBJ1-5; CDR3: CASTQMGRPQHF; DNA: TGTGCCAGCACCCAAATGGGAAGGCCCCAGCATTTT
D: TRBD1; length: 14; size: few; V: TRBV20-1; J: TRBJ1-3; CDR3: CSASLDRAGNTIYF; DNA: TGCAGTGCTAGTTTGGACAGGGCTGGAAACACCATATATTTT